This is a list of T cell receptor beta chains from one sample in a study of T cells in Graves' hyperthyroidism and ophthalmopathy. TCRdb processed the multiplex PCR reads anew with MiXCR; each CDR3 protein has one entry. Among 300,000 to 350,000 distinct CDR3 sequences listed, around 20% were seen once. The sequencing input was blood. The receptors originated from a woman between 50 and 59 years old with Graves' hyperthyroidism. Each CDR3 is given with its conserved first and last residue. A D gene is named only where the DNA matches it firmly. Size tells how often a clone was seen (once, few, many) or the class of an expanded clone, and some rows leave it out.

TRBJ2-3,many,TRBD2,TRBV7-9,TGTGCCAGCAGCCTAGGACTAGCGGTCTACACAGATACGCAGTATTTT,CASSLGLAVYTDTQYF
TRBJ2-5,.,.,TRBV14,TGTGCCAGCAGCCCAGTATTTCAAGAGACCCAGTACTTC,CASSPVFQETQYF
TRBJ2-7,many,TRBD1,TRBV30,TGTGCCTGGAGTGTACAGGGCACAGGGGGCTACGAGCAGTACTTC,CAWSVQGTGGYEQYF
TRBJ2-5,.,TRBD1,TRBV7-3,TGTGCCAGCAGCTTAAATGCTCAGGGGGCCGAGACCCAGTACTTC,CASSLNAQGAETQYF
TRBJ2-5,.,.,TRBV14,TGTGCCAGCAGCCACCCGGGACACAGACCGTACTTC,CASSHPGHRPYF
TRBJ1-6,few,.,TRBV5-4,TGTGCCAGCAGCTTGGGGAACCAGGACCAGGCACCCCTCCACTTT,CASSLGNQDQAPLHF
TRBJ2-7,many,.,TRBV5-1,TGCGCCAGCAGCTTTCGCGTGTCAGGGGCCAGTCGAGGCTACGAGCAGTACTTC,CASSFRVSGASRGYEQYF
TRBJ1-5,.,.,TRBV12-3/TRBV12-4,TGTGCCAGCAGCCCGGACCTAATGTCCCAGCATTTT,CASSPDLMSQHF
TRBJ1-6,few,.,TRBV12-3/TRBV12-4,TGTGCCAGCAGTTCCGACGATTCACCCCTCCACTTT,CASSSDDSPLHF
TRBJ2-5,few,TRBD1,TRBV27,TGTGCCAGCAGCCCGGGACAGGCGTTCTGGGAGACCCAGTACTTC,CASSPGQAFWETQYF
TRBJ2-3,.,TRBD2,TRBV5-5,TGTGCCAGCAACTTAGCGGGGGGGCCCTCGCAGTATTTT,CASNLAGGPSQYF
TRBJ1-5,.,.,TRBV20-1,TGCAGTGCAAAGACAGGCTTAAATCAGCCCCAGCATTTT,CSAKTGLNQPQHF
TRBJ1-1,few,.,TRBV19,TGTGCCAGTAGTTTCAGCCGGGACCCCGCTCAGGGTGAAGCTTTCTTT,CASSFSRDPAQGEAFF
TRBJ1-2,many,.,TRBV11-2,TGTGCCAGCAGTTTAGGAGGGACTAACTATGGCTACACCTTC,CASSLGGTNYGYTF
TRBJ2-2,many,TRBD2,TRBV12-3/TRBV12-4,TGTGCCAGCAGGCCTACTAGCGCCGGGGAGCTGTTTTTT,CASRPTSAGELFF
TRBJ2-5,many,TRBD1,TRBV7-9,TGTGCCAGCAGCTATGGACAGGATATTCAAGAGACCCAGTACTTC,CASSYGQDIQETQYF
TRBJ2-3,many,.,TRBV12-3/TRBV12-4,TGTGCCAGCAGTGCCACCAGATTAGATACGCAGTATTTT,CASSATRLDTQYF
TRBJ2-1,many,TRBD2,TRBV24-1,TGTGCCACCAGTGACTCTACTAGCGGGACTTACAATGAGCAGTTCTTC,CATSDSTSGTYNEQFF
TRBJ1-3,.,TRBD1,TRBV15,TGTGCCACCAGCAGAGATCTGCGCCCTGGACAGGCGAAAGGAAACACCATATATTTT,CATSRDLRPGQAKGNTIYF
TRBJ1-4,many,TRBD1,TRBV12-3/TRBV12-4,TGTGCCAGCAAACCGGGACAGGGGCCTGAAAAACTGTTTTTT,CASKPGQGPEKLFF
TRBJ2-2,many,.,TRBV10-2,TGCGCCAGCAGTGGGAGTCGTCTAACCGGGGAGCTGTTTTTT,CASSGSRLTGELFF
TRBJ1-6,.,.,TRBV12-3/TRBV12-4,TGTGCCAGCAGTTTAGGAGTGGGCTCACCCCTCCACTTT,CASSLGVGSPLHF
TRBJ1-5,.,.,TRBV19,TGTGCCAGTAGGAGGGCGGCGATGTATCAGCCCCAGCATTTT,CASRRAAMYQPQHF
TRBJ2-7,.,TRBD2,TRBV2,TGTGCCAGCAGAGGGACTAGCGGGTATACTCCCTACGAGCAGTACTTC,CASRGTSGYTPYEQYF
TRBJ1-3,few,TRBD1,TRBV6-1,TGTGCCAGCGTAGACAGGGCTGGAAACACCATATATTTT,CASVDRAGNTIYF
TRBJ2-4,many,.,TRBV6-1,TGTGCCAGCAGTTATACGCCCCCATCCCAGGGGAATCACATTCAGTACTTC,CASSYTPPSQGNHIQYF
TRBJ2-5,.,TRBD2,TRBV6-1,TGTGCCAGCAGTTCGGGGACTAGCGGGCTCCAAGAGACCCAGTACTTC,CASSSGTSGLQETQYF
TRBJ2-1,few,TRBD1,TRBV19,TGTGCCAGTAGTCCCACAGGGGACAATGAGCAGTTCTTC,CASSPTGDNEQFF
TRBJ2-7,.,TRBD2,TRBV4-1,TGCGCCAGCAGACTAGGGGCGGGAGGCTCCTACGAGCAGTACTTC,CASRLGAGGSYEQYF
TRBJ2-7,.,.,TRBV11-2,TGTGCCAGCAGAGATTGGACAGAGCAGTACTTC,CASRDWTEQYF
TRBJ2-5,.,.,TRBV19,TGTGCCAGTAGTATAGTTGCAGAGACCCAGTACTTC,CASSIVAETQYF
TRBJ2-5,many,TRBD1,TRBV29-1,TGCAGCGCCGCCCGGACAGGGGCTGAGACCCAGTACTTC,CSAARTGAETQYF
TRBJ2-7,.,.,TRBV10-2,TGCGCCACCGGTCCGGACAAGGTCTACGAGCAGTACTTC,CATGPDKVYEQYF
TRBJ2-5,.,.,TRBV5-1,TGCGCCAGCAGCCGCCAGGTTAATCAAGAGACCCAGTACTTC,CASSRQVNQETQYF
TRBJ1-5,.,TRBD1,TRBV28,TGTGCCAGCAGTTTCCGGGACAGGGCAACCCGGCCCCAGCATTTT,CASSFRDRATRPQHF
TRBJ1-5,many,.,TRBV30,TGTGCCTGGAGTCCTCGACATGGTTCTCAGCCCCAGCATTTT,CAWSPRHGSQPQHF
TRBJ1-1,many,.,TRBV20-1,TGCAGTGCTAGCACAGTAGTGAACACTGAAGCTTTCTTT,CSASTVVNTEAFF